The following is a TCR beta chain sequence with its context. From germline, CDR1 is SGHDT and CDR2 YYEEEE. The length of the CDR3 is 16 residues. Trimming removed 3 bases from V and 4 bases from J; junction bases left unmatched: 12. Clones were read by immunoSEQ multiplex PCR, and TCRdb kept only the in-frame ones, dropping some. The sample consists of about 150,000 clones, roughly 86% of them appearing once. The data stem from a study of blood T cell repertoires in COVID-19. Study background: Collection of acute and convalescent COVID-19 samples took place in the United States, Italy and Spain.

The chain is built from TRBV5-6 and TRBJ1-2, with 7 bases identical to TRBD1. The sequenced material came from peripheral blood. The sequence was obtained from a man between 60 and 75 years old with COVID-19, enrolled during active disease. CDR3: CASSSIPARGRYGYTF. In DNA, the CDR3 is TGTGCCAGCAGCTCAATTCCTGCGAGGGGGCGCTATGGCTACACCTTC. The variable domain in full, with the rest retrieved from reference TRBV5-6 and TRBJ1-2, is DAGVTQSPTHLIKTRGQQVTLRCSPKSGHDTVSWYQQALGQGPQFIFQYYEEEERQRGNFPDRFSGHQFPNYSSELNVNALLLGDSALYLCASSSIPARGRYGYTFGSGTRLTVV.